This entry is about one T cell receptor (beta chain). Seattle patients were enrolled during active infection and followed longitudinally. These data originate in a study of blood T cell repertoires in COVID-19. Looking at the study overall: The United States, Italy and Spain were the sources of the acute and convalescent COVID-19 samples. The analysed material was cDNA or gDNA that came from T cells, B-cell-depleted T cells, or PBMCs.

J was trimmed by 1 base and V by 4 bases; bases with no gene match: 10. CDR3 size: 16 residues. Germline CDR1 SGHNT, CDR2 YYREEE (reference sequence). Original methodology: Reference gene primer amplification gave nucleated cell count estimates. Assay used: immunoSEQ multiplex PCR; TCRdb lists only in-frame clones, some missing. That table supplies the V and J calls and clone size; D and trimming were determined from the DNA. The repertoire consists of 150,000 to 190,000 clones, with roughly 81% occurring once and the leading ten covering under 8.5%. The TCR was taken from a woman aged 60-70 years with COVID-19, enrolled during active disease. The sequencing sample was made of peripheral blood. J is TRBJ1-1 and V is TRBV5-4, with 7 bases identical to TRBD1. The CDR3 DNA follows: TGTGCCAGCAGCCCCCAGAGGGGGCGCGGGAACACTGAAGCTTTCTTT. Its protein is CASSPQRGRGNTEAFF. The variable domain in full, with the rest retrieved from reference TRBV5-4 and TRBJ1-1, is ETGVTQSPTHLIKTRGQQVTLRCSSQSGHNTVSWYQQALGQGPQFIFQYYREEENGRGNFPPRFSGLQFPNYSSELNVNALELDDSALYLCASSPQRGRGNTEAFFGQGTRLTVV.